This T cell receptor (beta chain) emerged from a study of beta chain features in type 1 diabetes (dated by TCRdb to 2016 to 2018). The study in broad terms: Mean age, gender distribution, total cell number and subset yield were not different between patients and healthy donors. A total of around 110,000,000 sorted cells were examined across all samples, and RNA yield correlated strongly with the number of cells per subset. In the study, recently diagnosed type 1 diabetes patients and matched healthy donors were compared on the TCRB repertoires of their sorted circulating CD4+ T cell subsets. Naive and central memory subsets were obtained from all 28 donors, but regulatory and stem cell-like memory subsets were isolated from only 8 patients and roughly eight healthy donors.

On the study overall, not on this receptor specifically: Only small numbers of individuals were included in the HLA sub-analyses, which left unresolved whether HLA type had any influence on TCRB rearrangement. Type 1 diabetes patients showed a moderate but significant shortening of TCRB CDR3 length in all four CD4+ subsets. Patients with type 1 diabetes made fewer insertions and deleted more nucleotides at VDJ recombination sites, implying thymic rearrangement abnormalities. Naive, central memory and regulatory TCRB repertoires appeared more similar among patients than among healthy donors. Shorter templates might be favored by PCR, yet because patient and control samples were amplified and corrected together, any such skew would affect both groups equally. Sequencing cDNA rather than genomic DNA could over-represent highly expressing activated cells, although activation and CD3 levels did not differ between groups.

The germline V gene (reference sequence) gives CDR1 as GTSNPN and CDR2 as SVGIG. V is pared back by 1 base and J by 1 base, with 14 bases lying between the germline termini. The CDR3 sequence holds 15 residues, the cysteine and phenylalanine included. CDR3 DNA is the only sequence kept; it has 45 bases, read in frame from the first base. The High Capacity cDNA Reverse Transcription Kit was used to reverse transcribe all of the isolated RNA, meaning that expressed TCRB transcripts were what got sequenced. Deep immunoSEQ sequencing was performed on naive, central memory and regulatory T cell samples, with an average of around 3.4 million total reads per sample. Sorted cells were lysed in RLT buffer and RNA was extracted with DNase-treated RNeasy Micro or Mini kits, depending on cell number. Each cell subset was processed separately to prevent cross-contamination, with patient and healthy donor samples processed together. Using the immunoSEQ multiplex PCR, TCRB sequences were amplified from cDNA into 87-bp fragments spanning the CDR3 region. The amplicons were sequenced using the Illumina HiSeq platform. Concerning the study's data processing: Synthetic template baselines were used to correct PCR bias computationally, reads within Hamming distance 2 were collapsed, and singletons that could not be merged were discarded. Reads were aligned to IMGT to assign V, D and J genes, CDR3 length, and insertions or deletions at six rearrangement sites. Within each subset, clonotype counts were normalized to the number of sorted cells before true diversity and Gini coefficients were calculated with the tcR R package. Repertoire sharing was quantified using the overlap coefficient calculated on TCRB nucleotide sequences. Out-of-frame TCRB sequences from naive cells were analyzed to stand in for the pre-selection repertoire. TCRdb holds this immuneACCESS table with in-frame rearrangements only. Some clones are missing; in checked studies, unresolved V genes explain under half, and the rest has no known cause. Clone size and the V and J calls come from that table; the DNA yielded D and trimming. A total of hundreds of thousands of clones appear in this sample, over 12% of them only once. The ten largest clones take up less than 0.04% of the sample.

A single peripheral blood draw of 90 to 150 mL on average was collected from each donor into heparinised tubes. Naive, central memory, regulatory and stem cell-like memory CD4+ T cells were sorted on a BD FACSAria II using a panel including CD45RO, CCR7, CD25, CD127, CD95 and CD27. A purity above 98% was achieved for all sorted populations. PBMCs were isolated immediately by Lymphoprep density gradient centrifugation and stained directly without culture. Samples were stained and sorted in pairs, with one healthy donor and one patient per experiment, so that batch effects were minimized. As for this clone: Its antigen is unknown. Per-nucleotide qualities are absent, and no much larger clonotype sits a single base away.

Sequencing input: naive CD4+ T cells from blood. Explained via the paper, the cell subset or site label denotes: true naive CD4+ T cells. The TCR originated in a man younger than 30 with type 1 diabetes. The chain was built from TRBV30 and TRBJ2-7; the D gene lacks a confident call. The DNA sequence is TGTGCCTGGAGTGCTCCCCGGACCCCTTCCTACGAGCAGTACTTC. Its translation reads: CAWSAPRTPSYEQYF.